This T cell receptor (beta chain) was documented in a study of T cell changes during pregnancy in multiple sclerosis. Repertoires were generated with immunoSEQ multiplex PCR, while TCRdb's copy carries only in-frame clones and drops some. The data hold approximately 100,000 clones, with more than 85% observed a single time. The sample in question was peripheral blood, obtained in the second trimester of pregnancy. The receptor comes from a female donor with multiple sclerosis, enrolled in a pregnancy study.

CDR3 sequence: CASSIQAWNTEAFF. The CDR3 DNA sequence: TGTGCCAGTAGTATACAGGCCTGGAACACTGAAGCTTTCTTT. The J gene is TRBJ1-1, the V gene TRBV19, with D hard to call. Trimming removed 2 bases from V and 1 base from J, with 8 bases in between. Germline V gene data show CDR1 as LNHDA and CDR2 as SQIVND (reference sequence). The CDR3 runs 14 residues. Based on the CDR3 plus reference TRBV19 and TRBJ1-1, the full variable domain is DGGITQSPKYLFRKEGQNVTLSCEQNLNHDAMYWYRQDPGQGLRLIYYSQIVNDFQKGDIAEGYSVSREKKESFPLTVTSAQKNPTAFYLCASSIQAWNTEAFFGQGTRLTVV.